One and the same sample provided the 31 T cell receptor beta chains below, sequenced in a study of breast tumors, draining lymph nodes, adjacent tissues. TCRdb re-called the multiplex PCR reads with MiXCR, one entry per CDR3 protein. The table has 290,000 or so distinct CDR3 sequences, more than 30% seen once; the top ten hold 0.85% to 1.3%. The lymph nodes were axillary draining lymph nodes from breast cancer patients. Source material: axillary lymph node tissue. These receptors were taken from a female donor with breast cancer. Some clones in this sample may be carry-over from other donors' samples.

The sample holds many counts of this clonotype. This chain joins TRBV20-1 and TRBJ1-2; maybe TRBD1 (5 bases). Trimming cost V 2 bases and J 4 bases, with 14 bases left between them. CDR3 length equals 14 residues. Germline V CDR1 and CDR2: DFQATT, SNEGSKA (reference sequence). The CDR3 sequence: CSARMPGLVYGYTF. CDR3 nucleotides: TGCAGTGCTAGAATGCCAGGGCTCGTCTATGGCTACACCTTC.

The V and J genes are TRBV11-3 and TRBJ1-1, with D unresolved. V was pared by 0 bases and J by 7 bases, with 6 bases between. Germline V gene lookup returns CDR1 SGHNT and CDR2 YENEEA. This CDR3 is built from 12 residues. The CDR3, as DNA: TGTGCCAGCAGCTTAGATAGGATTGAAGCTTTCTTT. Translating gives CASSLDRIEAFF.

This clonotype was recorded at least ten times. The V and J genes are TRBV24-1 and TRBJ2-7; D is unclear. The V end lost 0 bases, the J end lost 6 bases, and 5 bases lay between the germline ends. Germline V gene lookup returns CDR1 KGHDR and CDR2 SFDVKD. This CDR3 is built from 12 residues. Here the CDR3 DNA reads TGTGCCACCAGTGATTTGCAATCCGAGCAGTACTTC. Residues: CATSDLQSEQYF.

This clonotype was observed many times. The chain recombines TRBV11-2 with TRBJ2-2; D unclear. CDR3 length: 14 residues. Looked up from germline, CDR1 is SGHAT and CDR2 is FQNNGV. The V gene lost 5 bases and the J gene lost 8 bases, with 15 bases spanning the gap. Here the CDR3 reads CASSPRFGEGELFF. The CDR3 bases are TGTGCCAGCAGCCCTCGTTTCGGCGAGGGGGAGCTGTTTTTT.

This clonotype has a count of ten or more. The chain employs TRBV12-3 or TRBV12-4 and TRBJ2-7, with D uncertain. The CDR3 spans 13 residues. The V end lost 5 bases, the J end lost 4 bases, and 12 bases lay between the germline ends. This CDR3 reads CASSPLRVYEQYF. DNA for the CDR3: TGTGCCAGCAGTCCTCTCCGGGTTTACGAGCAGTACTTC.

The rearrangement uses TRBV10-3 and TRBJ2-7; the D is unclear. The V gene's germline CDR1 is ENHRY and CDR2 SYGVKD. V lost 10 bases, J lost 0 bases, and 19 bases lay in between. The CDR3 sequence is 15 residues long. CDR3 sequence reads: CATGPVVGNSYEQYF. CDR3 bases: TGTGCCACCGGACCAGTAGTTGGGAACTCCTACGAGCAGTACTTC.

About this clonotype: Germline and junction disagree at one end, which may indicate a read error. The genes are TRBV7-7 and TRBJ2-5, with D uncertain. The germline CDR1 and CDR2 sequences are SSHAT and FNYEAQ (reference sequence). This CDR3 is built from 14 residues. Here the CDR3 reads CASSLTAAQETQYF. The CDR3 region has the DNA TGTGCTAGCAGCTTGACGGCAGCCCAAGAGACCCAGTACTTC.

Comments on this clonotype: Relative to the germline gene, one junction end is altered; a read error may explain this. J is TRBJ2-7 and V is TRBV7-9; TRBD2 matches 8 bases. The CDR3 sequence is 15 residues long. The V gene's germline CDR1 is SEHNR and CDR2 FQNEAQ (reference sequence). CDR3 region: CASRPSGRSIYEQHF. The CDR3 DNA is TGTGCCAGCAGGCCAAGCGGGAGAAGTATCTACGAGCAGCACTTC.

This clonotype has at least ten counts. The chain recombines TRBV10-3 with TRBJ1-1, with 7 bases lining up with TRBD1. The germline V gene encodes CDR1 ENHRY and CDR2 SYGVKD. With V trimmed by 10 bases and J by 2 bases, 10 bases remained unmatched. This CDR3 contains 14 residues. The CDR3 here is CATDQTGTNTEAFF. CDR3 nucleotides: TGTGCCACCGATCAGACAGGGACAAACACTGAAGCTTTCTTT.

This clonotype was detected a few times. The junction differs from germline at one of its ends, possibly a read error. This chain connects TRBV9 to TRBJ2-7, with 8 bases aligning to TRBD1. The CDR3 totals 14 residues. Germline V gives CDR1 SGDLS, CDR2 YYNGEE. CDR3 sequence (DNA): TGTGCCAGCAGCCTCCAGGGGGCTTCCTACGAGCAGTCCTTC. Amino acid sequence: CASSLQGASYEQSF. The full variable domain, in which reference TRBV9 and TRBJ2-7 provide the parts outside the CDR3, is DSGVTQTPKHLITATGQRVTLRCSPRSGDLSVYWYQQSLDQGLQFLIQYYNGEERAKGNILERFSAQQFPDLHSELNLSSLELGDSALYFCASSLQGASYEQSFGPGTRLTVT.

Ten or more counts support this clonotype. The chain has TRBV4-1 and TRBJ2-1; 8 positions match TRBD1. Germline assignment: CDR1 MGHRA and CDR2 YSYEKL. V lost 0 bases to trimming and J lost 4 bases; unmatched junction nucleotides: 5. The CDR3 totals 16 residues. CDR3 nucleotides: TGCGCCAGCAGCCAAGAGACGGGACAGGCGTACAATGAGCAGTTCTTC. Protein sequence: CASSQETGQAYNEQFF.

In the case of this clonotype: The conserved phenylalanine or tryptophan normally closing the CDR3 is absent here, so this likely arose from a read error. This chain connects TRBV11-2 to TRBJ2-7, with D possibly matching TRBD1 (5 bases). Trimming stripped 5 bases from V and 6 bases from J, with 14 bases between. Germline V lookup: CDR1 SGHAT, CDR2 FQNNGV. The CDR3 covers 13 residues. The CDR3 loop reads CASSQGTGREQYS. The CDR3 DNA sequence: TGTGCCAGCAGCCAAGGTACAGGCCGCGAGCAGTACTCC.

This clonotype showed up many times. This chain joins TRBV2 and TRBJ2-7; TRBD2 aligns across 7 bases. The germline gives CDR1 SNHLY, CDR2 FYNNEI. There are 14 residues in the CDR3. The J segment lost 0 bases and the V segment lost 8 bases, leaving 7 bases of the junction unmatched. The CDR3 reads CASQREGTSYEQYF. Written as DNA, the CDR3 is TGTGCCAGCCAGCGGGAAGGAACCTCCTACGAGCAGTACTTC. Variable domain in full (rest from reference TRBV2 and TRBJ2-7): EPEVTQTPSHQVTQMGQEVILRCVPISNHLYFYWYRQILGQKVEFLVSFYNNEISEKSEIFDDQFSVERPDGSNFTLKIRSTKLEDSAMYFCASQREGTSYEQYFGPGTRLTVT.

This clonotype was seen more than once but under ten times. Just one base apart from a much larger clone, this may be a read error. The V and J genes are TRBV5-8 and TRBJ1-5, with D unresolved. CDR1 is SGHTS, CDR2 YDEGEE, per germline. This CDR3 spans 14 amino acids. The CDR3 region has the DNA TGTGCCAGCAGCTTGAGTTATAGCAAGCAGCCCCAGCATTTT. Translating gives CASSLSYSKQPQHF.

This clonotype was detected ten times or more. The chain has TRBV28 and TRBJ1-4; unclear D gene. This CDR3 has 14 amino acids. The V gene's germline CDR1 is MDHEN and CDR2 SYDVKM. The V and J ends lost 6 bases and 7 bases respectively, with 15 bases between them. The CDR3 reads CASSSALGGEKLFF. For the CDR3, the DNA is TGTGCCAGCAGCTCAGCACTAGGAGGTGAAAAACTGTTTTTT.

A note on this clonotype: A much larger clonotype is one base distant, so this may be a read error. This rearrangement joins TRBV19 to TRBJ1-5; TRBD1 might be the D (5 bases). Germline V lookup: CDR1 LNHDA, CDR2 SQIVND (reference sequence). The CDR3 covers 17 residues. The CDR3 loop is CASSIIRVAYSNQPQLF. CDR3 nucleotide sequence: TGTGCCAGTAGTATTATCAGGGTCGCCTATAGCAATCAGCCCCAGCTTTTT.

This clonotype was observed a few times. A much larger clone lies one base from this, so it may be a read error. The V gene is TRBV10-2, the J gene TRBJ1-3; D unresolved. The CDR3 covers 16 residues. CDR1 and CDR2 (germline): WSHSY, SAAADI. CDR3 sequence reads: CASAPAGSFSGNTICF. The DNA of the CDR3 is TGCGCCAGCGCCCCTGCGGGATCCTTCTCTGGAAACACCATATGTTTT.

About this clonotype itself: A single base separates this from a much larger clone, so it may be a read error. The J gene is TRBJ2-3, the V gene TRBV11-2; D not certain. V was clipped by 2 bases and J by 3 bases, with 12 bases between them. This CDR3 comprises 15 residues. Per the germline V gene, CDR1 is SGHAT and CDR2 is FQNNGV. In DNA, the CDR3 is TGTGCCAGCAGCTTAATCGCTGACACTACAGATACGCAGTATTTT. Protein: CASSLIADTTDTQYF.

Comments on this clonotype: Possible read error: a much larger clone is one base away. The chain carries TRBV6-9 and TRBJ2-7; a weak D match, TRBD2 (6 bases). The CDR3 consists of 14 residues. CDR1 is MNHGY and CDR2 is SVAAGI in the germline V gene. Trimming left V 6 bases short and J 2 bases short, with 14 bases between. The CDR3 region has the DNA TGTGCCAGCAGCGCGGAGGGCGGCCCCTACGAGCAGTACTTC. This codes for CASSAEGGPYEQYF.

This clonotype was seen repeatedly, ten times or more. The V gene is TRBV19, the J gene TRBJ1-2; the match to TRBD1 covers 7 bases. The length of the CDR3 is 14 residues. V dropped 6 bases and J dropped 4; count of bases not matched to a gene: 8. Germline-derived CDR1 and CDR2 are LNHDA and SQIVND (reference sequence). The CDR3 DNA follows: TGTGCCAGTAGCCGACAGGGTCAGAGCTATGGCTACACCTTC. This sequence encodes CASSRQGQSYGYTF. The full variable domain, in which reference TRBV19 and TRBJ1-2 provide the parts outside the CDR3, is DGGITQSPKYLFRKEGQNVTLSCEQNLNHDAMYWYRQDPGQGLRLIYYSQIVNDFQKGDIAEGYSVSREKKESFPLTVTSAQKNPTAFYLCASSRQGQSYGYTFGSGTRLTVV.

On this clonotype: A much more abundant neighbour one base away suggests this may be a read error. DNA for the CDR3: TGTGCCAGCAGCCGGGACTATACGTCGCGGGAGACCCAGTACTTC. Protein sequence: CASSRDYTSRETQYF. The chain is built from TRBV5-4 and TRBJ2-5, with 7 nucleotides matching TRBD2. The CDR3 spans 15 residues. Unmatched junction bases numbered 11, after V lost 4 bases and J lost 5 bases. Germline CDR1 SGHNT, CDR2 YYREEE (reference sequence).

Remarks on this clonotype: A much bigger clone sits one base away, suggesting this may be a read error. No conserved phenylalanine or tryptophan is present at the end of the CDR3, so a read error is the likely explanation. This sequence joins TRBV3-1 and TRBJ1-2; 10 bases agree with TRBD1. The length of the CDR3 is 14 residues. With V trimmed by 1 base and J by 8 bases, 4 bases remained unmatched. Looked up from germline, CDR1 is LGHDT and CDR2 is YNNKEL (reference sequence). The CDR3 here is CASSQGDRGQGYTL. DNA for the CDR3: TGTGCCAGCAGCCAAGGAGACAGGGGGCAAGGCTACACCCTC.

This chain links TRBV7-9 with TRBJ2-1; D perhaps matches TRBD2 (5 bases). Germline CDR1 is SEHNR and CDR2 is FQNEAQ (reference sequence). The CDR3 totals 16 residues. V was clipped by 2 bases and J by 0 bases, with 11 bases between them. The CDR3 here is CASSLRELSSYNEQFF. The CDR3 nucleotides read TGTGCCAGCAGCTTACGGGAACTAAGCTCCTACAATGAGCAGTTCTTC.

This chain links TRBV6-5 with TRBJ2-7; D is uncertain. In germline, CDR1 is MNHEY, CDR2 SVGAGI. V lost 0 bases, J lost 5 bases, and 11 bases lay in between. The length of the CDR3 is 14 residues. CDR3 DNA: TGTGCCAGCAGTTACTCGAGAACGTCGGACGAGCAGTACTTC. Protein: CASSYSRTSDEQYF.

Worth noting for this clonotype: At one of its ends the junction is not consistent with the germline gene, which may arise from a read error. This chain links TRBV19 with TRBJ2-3; 7 nucleotides agree with TRBD1. Germline-derived CDR1 and CDR2 are LNHDA and SQIVND (reference sequence). CDR3 size: 14 residues. CDR3 in amino acids: CASARQGWEDTQCF. In DNA, the CDR3 is TGCGCCAGTGCGCGACAGGGATGGGAAGATACGCAGTGTTTT.

Remarks on this clonotype: This may be a read error, as it is one base from a much larger clone. The V and J genes are TRBV9 and TRBJ2-6; 12 bases are shared with TRBD1. This CDR3 is built from 19 residues. CDR1 and CDR2 (germline): SGDLS, YYNGEE. The CDR3 bases are TGTGCCAGCAGCGTCGGATCGGGACAGGGGGCGTCTGCGGCCAACGTCCTGACTTTC. This encodes CASSVGSGQGASAANVLTF.

This clonotype came up a few times. This clone may be a read error of a much larger clone one base away. The J gene is TRBJ2-1, the V gene TRBV7-9; no definite D call. Per germline, CDR1 SEHNR and CDR2 FQNEAQ (reference sequence). The CDR3 has 15 amino acids. This CDR3 reads CASSLARFSSNEQLF. The CDR3 nucleotides are TGTGCCAGCAGCTTAGCCCGGTTCTCGTCCAATGAGCAGCTCTTC. The full variable domain, its missing parts supplied by reference TRBV7-9 and TRBJ2-1, is DTGVSQNPRHKITKRGQNVTFRCDPISEHNRLYWYRQTLGQGPEFLTYFQNEAQLEKSRLLSDRFSAERPKGSFSTLEIQRTEQGDSAMYLCASSLARFSSNEQLFGPGTRLTVL.

As for this clonotype: A much larger clone differs by one base, so this may be a read error. The chain combines TRBV6-5 with TRBJ2-3, with D tentatively TRBD2 (5 bases). Trimming pared 8 bases from V and 5 bases from J, leaving 14 bases between. This CDR3 contains 13 residues. The germline V gene encodes CDR1 MNHEY and CDR2 SVGAGI. The CDR3 bases are TGTGCCAGCGCACATGCGGGTAAAGATACGCAGTATTTT. Its protein product is CASAHAGKDTQYF.

This clonotype was seen repeatedly, ten times or more. The chain employs TRBV29-1 and TRBJ2-1, with a weak D call TRBD2 (5 bases). CDR1 and CDR2 from the germline V gene are SQVTM and ANQGSEA. The CDR3 runs to 12 residues. Trimming took 2 bases from V and 7 from J, leaving 9 bases between them. The CDR3 protein is CSVETGLNEQFF. CDR3 coding DNA: TGCAGCGTTGAAACTGGACTGAATGAGCAGTTCTTC.

As concerns this clonotype: In this CDR3 the conserved last residue, phenylalanine or tryptophan, is missing, so a read error is likely. The rearrangement joins TRBV28 to TRBJ2-1; 8 nucleotides agree with TRBD2. This CDR3 has 13 amino acids. Germline-derived CDR1 and CDR2 are MDHEN and SYDVKM. Germline trimming cut 10 bases from V and 6 bases from J; bases unmatched to any gene: 8. The CDR3 spells CAIALAGRNEQFL. CDR3 bases: TGTGCCATTGCGCTAGCGGGCCGCAATGAGCAGTTCCTC.

The table lists this clonotype with a few counts. This sequence joins TRBV2 and TRBJ2-4; TRBD2 might be the D (5 bases). This CDR3 spans 14 amino acids. Trimming cost V 9 bases and J 0 bases, with 12 bases left between them. Germline V lookup: CDR1 SNHLY, CDR2 FYNNEI. CDR3 DNA sequence: TGTGCCAGTCTGAGGGATTTAGCCAAAAACATTCAGTACTTC. It yields the protein CASLRDLAKNIQYF. Supplemented by reference TRBV2 and TRBJ2-4, the full variable domain reads EPEVTQTPSHQVTQMGQEVILRCVPISNHLYFYWYRQILGQKVEFLVSFYNNEISEKSEIFDDQFSVERPDGSNFTLKIRSTKLEDSAMYFCASLRDLAKNIQYFGAGTRLSVL.